This TCR beta chain was captured in a study of T cells in narcolepsy (dated by TCRdb to 2016 to 2018). With respect to the entire study: The study enrolled patients with narcolepsy type 1 or type 2 (NT1, NT2) together with healthy control donors. Autoreactive T cells targeting hypocretin neuron self-antigens (hypocretin, TRIB2) were sought in narcolepsy patients, and TCR Vbeta sequencing was used to track clonotypes in blood and CSF.

Overall study outcomes, separate from this receptor: Some blood memory CD4+ repertoires from patients and controls contained no sequences matching autoreactive T cell clones. Autoreactive clonotypes were reported to be detected serially in the blood of the same patients and of different patients, but not in the blood of healthy controls. Patients and controls had similar numbers of sequenced blood memory CD4+ clonotypes, with averages of roughly 39,000 in patients and some 33,000 in controls. Plots that compared CSF and blood CD4+ T cell clonotypes from the same patient highlighted HCRT-specific and TRIB2-specific autoreactive clonotypes.

With regard to this clone: Its antigen remains undetermined. Base qualities are not recorded, but no much larger clone differs from it by a single base.

For TCR Vbeta sequencing, memory CD4+ T cells were sorted ex vivo from the peripheral blood of narcolepsy patients and healthy controls. Libraries were prepared through the immunoSEQ multiplex PCR assay. TCRdb took over this immuneACCESS table, retaining in-frame rearrangements with V and J assigned. Such tables are incomplete; in checked studies, under half of the missing clones stem from an unresolved V gene, and the remainder is unexplained. The sample includes roughly 27,000 clones, with approximately 77% observed a single time. The top ten clonotypes cover 1.1% of the sample. Sequencing was done on a sample of memory (CD45RA-) CD4+ T cells from blood. The cell subset or site label of this sample denotes: memory T cells sorted ex vivo from peripheral blood. The clonotype originates from a human donor in good health.

The encoded CDR3 is CASRAGTSGTGELFF. The base sequence is TGTGCCAGCAGAGCCGGGACTAGCGGGACCGGGGAGCTGTTTTTT. The sequence links TRBV6-1 to TRBJ2-2; TRBD2 fits 12 bases in the junction. Trimming removed 6 bases from V and 5 bases from J; the gene matches leave 4 bases unexplained. From a lookup of the germline V gene, CDR1 and CDR2 are MNHNS and SASEGT. The CDR3 numbers 15 residues from cysteine through phenylalanine. The CDR3 DNA has 45 bases and is translated from base 1.